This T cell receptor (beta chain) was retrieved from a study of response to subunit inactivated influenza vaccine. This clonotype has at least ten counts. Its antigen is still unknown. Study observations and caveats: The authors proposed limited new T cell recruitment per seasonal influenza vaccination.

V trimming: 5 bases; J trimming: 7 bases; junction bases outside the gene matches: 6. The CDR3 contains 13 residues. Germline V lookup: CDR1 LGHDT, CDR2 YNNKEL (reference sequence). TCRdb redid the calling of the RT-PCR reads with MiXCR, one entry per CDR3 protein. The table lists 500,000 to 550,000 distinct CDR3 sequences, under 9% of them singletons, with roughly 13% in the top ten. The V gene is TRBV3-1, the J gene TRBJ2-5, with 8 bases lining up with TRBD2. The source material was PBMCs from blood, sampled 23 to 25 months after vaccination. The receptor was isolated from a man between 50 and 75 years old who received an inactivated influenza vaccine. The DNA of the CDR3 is TGTGCCAGCAGCTTCGGACTAGCCGGGACCCAGTACTTC. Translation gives CASSFGLAGTQYF.